Below, one T cell receptor beta chain is given with its context. What it binds is unknown. The entry originates in a study of blood T cells in healthy people across ages. The germline gives CDR1 DFQATT, CDR2 SNEGSKA (reference sequence). Deletions cut 1 base from V and 0 bases from J, with 22 bases between. The CDR3 consists of 18 residues. The authors drew around 11 milliliters of peripheral blood from each donor. Study-wide findings and caveats: Diversity estimates from one million T cells were considered underestimates. As age increased, TCR beta diversity per million T cells fell in a roughly linear fashion.

It was with a sample-barcoded 5' primer and a J-beta primer mix that a second PCR of roughly 7 to 12 cycles was run. Every sample gave at least 3 million paired-end reads containing CDR3. MiXCR was run by TCRdb on the 5' RACE reads, yielding one entry per CDR3 protein. The table shows some 1.5 million distinct CDR3 sequences, with approximately 43% occurring only once. The receptor comes from a woman between 18 and 29 years old in good health. Material for sequencing was blood. This chain links TRBV20-1 with TRBJ2-7, with D possibly being TRBD1 (5 bases). The DNA for the CDR3 is TGCAGTGCTAGAGTACGTCCCCGCAGGCAGGGATTCTCCTACGAGCAGTACTTC. Protein sequence: CSARVRPRRQGFSYEQYF.